The 9 T cell receptor beta chains in this list originate from one sample, sequenced in a study of T-cell reconstitution after alpha-beta-depleted transplantation in children. Preparation of the TCRbeta library was carried out with unique molecular identifiers. MiXCR was run by TCRdb on the PCR reads, yielding one entry per CDR3 protein. This table has hundreds of thousands of distinct CDR3 sequences, approximately 12% appearing once. Sequenced material: PBMCs, mostly from graft donor cells, taken 360 days after TCRalphabeta/CD19-depleted stem cell transplant. These receptors all stem from a male patient younger than 18 who had a stem cell transplant for acute myeloid leukemia, so the T cells may come from the graft donor.

This sequence joins TRBV20-1 and TRBJ2-7; 10 bases line up with TRBD2. The V gene's germline CDR1 is DFQATT and CDR2 SNEGSKA (reference sequence). The length of the CDR3 is 12 residues. With V trimmed by 3 bases and J by 9 bases, 5 bases remained unmatched. The CDR3 region has the DNA TGCAGTGCTAGGGGACTAGCGATGGGGCAGTACTTC. This codes for CSARGLAMGQYF.

This clonotype was counted between two and nine times. This chain uses TRBV14 with TRBJ1-1; TRBD1 might be the D (5 bases). The CDR3 runs to 17 residues. CDR1 is SGHDN, CDR2 FVKESK, per germline. Trimming stripped 0 bases from V and 3 bases from J, with 17 bases between. The CDR3: CASSQEGHPLGDTEAFF. CDR3 bases: TGTGCCAGCAGCCAAGAAGGGCATCCCTTGGGGGACACTGAAGCTTTCTTT.

This clonotype was picked up a small number of times. CDR3 sequence reads: CAWAKSGSPGELFF. The CDR3 region has the DNA TGTGCCTGGGCGAAAAGCGGGAGCCCCGGGGAGCTGTTTTTT. The gene calls are TRBV30 and TRBJ2-2; 8 nucleotides line up with TRBD2. The CDR3 runs 14 residues. CDR1 is GTSNPN, CDR2 SVGIG, per germline (reference sequence). V gave up 5 bases and J gave up 6 bases; unmatched junction bases: 8.

This clonotype was counted a few times. V is TRBV14 and J is TRBJ2-7; weak D call: TRBD2 (5 bases). Germline V CDR1 and CDR2: SGHDN, FVKESK. This CDR3 has 17 residues. Trimming took 1 base from V and 1 from J, leaving 17 bases between them. CDR3 nucleotides: TGTGCCAGCAGCCAAGGGCCCGGGATTAAATATTCCTACGAGCAGTACTTC. It translates to CASSQGPGIKYSYEQYF.

The rearrangement uses TRBV14 and TRBJ2-1; 13 bases match TRBD2. V lost 2 bases to trimming and J lost 5 bases; unmatched junction nucleotides: 12. Germline CDR1 is SGHDN and CDR2 is FVKESK. The CDR3 runs to 19 residues. CDR3: CASSQILAGGTILHNEQFF. CDR3 coding DNA: TGTGCCAGCAGCCAAATACTAGCGGGAGGGACCATCCTTCACAATGAGCAGTTCTTC.

The rearrangement links TRBV20-1 to TRBJ2-5; 14 nucleotides align to TRBD2. The V and J ends lost 6 bases and 5 bases, in that order; junction bases with no gene match: 11. Germline CDR1 DFQATT, CDR2 SNEGSKA (reference sequence). The CDR3 has 16 residues. In DNA, the CDR3 is TGCAGTGCCGAACCGGGACTAGCGGGAGTAGGGGAGACCCAGTACTTC. Protein: CSAEPGLAGVGETQYF.

This clonotype was seen a few times. The chain joins TRBV12-3 or TRBV12-4 to TRBJ2-7, with D tentatively TRBD1 or TRBD2 (5 bases each). The CDR3 sequence is 12 residues long. V lost 4 bases to trimming and J lost 5 bases, with 9 bases between them. CDR3 nucleotide sequence: TGTGCCAGCAGTTCCGGGACCGACGAGCAGTACTTC. The encoded protein is CASSSGTDEQYF.

This clonotype showed up many times. The junction shows a germline mismatch at one end, possibly a read error. The chain links TRBV29-1 to TRBJ2-2, with D maybe TRBD2 (6 bases). CDR1 is SQVTM and CDR2 is ANQGSEA in the germline V gene. CDR3 length equals 13 residues. DNA for the CDR3: TGCAGCGTGTTCCCCCGGGGGACCGGGGAGTTGTTTTTT. This translates into CSVFPRGTGELFF.

This clonotype showed up just a few times. The CDR3 bases are TGTGCCTGGTCCGGGGGAATCGAGCAGTACTTC. It is translated as CAWSGGIEQYF. The chain links TRBV30 to TRBJ2-7; D perhaps matches TRBD2 (6 bases). Germline V gene data show CDR1 as GTSNPN and CDR2 as SVGIG (reference sequence). Trimming took 5 bases from V and 6 from J, leaving 11 bases between them. CDR3 length: 11 residues.